This record concerns one T cell receptor (beta chain) sequence. CDR3 length equals 15 residues. The germline V gene has CDR1 MNHNY and CDR2 SVGAGI (reference sequence). Unmatched junction bases numbered 8, after V lost 5 bases and J lost 4 bases. This sample stems from a study of shared clonotypes between healthy human individuals. Authors' processing steps: Filtering differed since immunoSEQ provided only junctions, with no quality scores. TCRdb's copy holds only in-frame clones and misses some; the assay was immunoSEQ multiplex PCR. The V and J calls and the clone size are those of that table, but D and trimming were determined from the DNA. The data hold about 560,000 clones, with 70% to 80% observed a single time.

The rearrangement joins TRBV6-6 to TRBJ1-5, with 7 nucleotides matching TRBD1. This clonotype was sampled from a woman aged 40 to 50 in good health. Some clones in this sample may be carry-over from other donors' samples. What was sequenced was PBMCs. CDR3: CASSQYRGGNQPQHF. Here the CDR3 DNA reads TGTGCCAGCAGTCAATACAGGGGAGGGAATCAGCCCCAGCATTTT.